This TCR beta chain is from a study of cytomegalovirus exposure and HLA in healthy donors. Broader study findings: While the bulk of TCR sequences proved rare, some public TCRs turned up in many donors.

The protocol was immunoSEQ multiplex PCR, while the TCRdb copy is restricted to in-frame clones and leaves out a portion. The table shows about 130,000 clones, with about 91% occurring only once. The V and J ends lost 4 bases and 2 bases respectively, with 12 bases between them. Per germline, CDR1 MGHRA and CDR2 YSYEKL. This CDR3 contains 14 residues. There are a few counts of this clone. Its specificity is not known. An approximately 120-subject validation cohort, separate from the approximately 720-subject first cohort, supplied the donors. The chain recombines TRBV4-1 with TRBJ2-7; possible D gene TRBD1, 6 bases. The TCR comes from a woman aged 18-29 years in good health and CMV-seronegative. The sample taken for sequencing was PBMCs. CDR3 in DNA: TGCGCCAGCAGCCGGAACAGGGTTACCTACGAGCAGTACTTC. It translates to CASSRNRVTYEQYF.